Each of the 4 T cell receptor beta chains below was sequenced from the same sample in a study of blood T cell repertoires in COVID-19. Assay: immunoSEQ multiplex PCR; the TCRdb copy retains only in-frame clones and omits some. The sample has around 500,000 clones, 80% to 90% seen once. The sequenced sample consisted of peripheral blood. The origin of the receptors is a human donor in a cohort sampled during active COVID-19.

The CDR3 region has the DNA TGCGCCAGCAGCCAAGTTGGGAGGCCACACACCGGGGAGCTGTTTTTT. This sequence encodes CASSQVGRPHTGELFF. V gene TRBV4-1 combines with J gene TRBJ2-2, with D maybe TRBD2 (6 bases). The CDR3 consists of 16 residues. The germline V gene encodes CDR1 MGHRA and CDR2 YSYEKL. V was shortened by 1 base and J by 3 bases, with 12 bases between the two germline ends.

In this sample, this clone turned up a few times. The chain couples TRBV2 to TRBJ2-7; the match to TRBD1 covers 9 bases. Per the germline V gene, CDR1 is SNHLY and CDR2 is FYNNEI. CDR3 length: 15 residues. After removal of 5 bases from V and 5 bases from J, the junction contained 10 bases not matched to a gene. The CDR3 nucleotides read TGTGCCAGCAGTTCCATACAGGGGGCGCGGAACGAGCAGTACTTC. It codes for CASSSIQGARNEQYF.

CDR3 DNA: TGTGCCAGTAGGGGCAGCGGGTCCTACAATGAGCAGTTCTTC. It translates to CASRGSGSYNEQFF. V and J are TRBV2 and TRBJ2-1, with a weak D call TRBD2 (6 bases). CDR1 is SNHLY and CDR2 is FYNNEI in the germline V gene. The CDR3 loop spans 14 amino acids. Between the trimmed V and J ends, which lost 9 bases and 1 base, there was a span of 13 bases.

This clone was seen a single time. The rearrangement links TRBV27 to TRBJ1-4; the match to TRBD1 covers 7 bases. This CDR3 has 15 amino acids. V trimming: 1 base; J trimming: 7 bases; junction bases outside the gene matches: 6. Germline V gene lookup returns CDR1 MNHEY and CDR2 SMNVEV (reference sequence). The CDR3 protein is CASSLFSGGGEKLFF. CDR3 nucleotide sequence: TGTGCCAGCAGTTTATTTTCAGGGGGAGGTGAAAAACTGTTTTTT.